These T cell receptor beta chains were read from a single sample in a study of blood T cells in healthy people across ages. One entry per CDR3 protein, called by TCRdb with MiXCR from the 5' RACE reads. The profile shows 550,000 to 750,000 distinct CDR3 sequences, under 25% of them singletons. Sequenced input: blood. All receptors come from a man between 65 and 79 years old in good health. The CDR3 runs from the conserved cysteine through the conserved F or W. A D gene is named only where the DNA matches it firmly. The size entry is marked missing in some rows and otherwise reads once, few, many or a size class.

d_call: TRBD1; v_call: TRBV7-2; clone_size: few; j_call: TRBJ1-4; cdr3_nt: TGTGCCAGCAAGCAGGGACAGGGGGTGGAAAAACTGTTTTTT; cdr3_aa: CASKQGQGVEKLFF
d_call: TRBD1; v_call: TRBV9; clone_size: -; j_call: TRBJ2-7; cdr3_nt: TGTGCCAGCAGCGTAGGGGGACAGGGATTAGGGGAGCAGTACTTC; cdr3_aa: CASSVGGQGLGEQYF
d_call: TRBD1; v_call: TRBV28; clone_size: few; j_call: TRBJ2-4; cdr3_nt: TGTGCCAGCAGCCCTTCCGGGACAGGGGTAGCCAAAAACATTCAGTACTTC; cdr3_aa: CASSPSGTGVAKNIQYF
d_call: -; v_call: TRBV15; clone_size: few; j_call: TRBJ2-7; cdr3_nt: TGTGCCACCAGCGGGGTAAATCTGGGGGAGCAGTACTTC; cdr3_aa: CATSGVNLGEQYF
d_call: -; v_call: TRBV7-2; clone_size: many; j_call: TRBJ2-5; cdr3_nt: TGTGCCAGCAGCAGGGACCAAGAGACCCAGTACTTC; cdr3_aa: CASSRDQETQYF
d_call: TRBD2; v_call: TRBV28; clone_size: -; j_call: TRBJ2-7; cdr3_nt: TGTGCCAGCAGTGCCGGACTGGCGGGAGTCCACGAGCAGTACTTC; cdr3_aa: CASSAGLAGVHEQYF
d_call: TRBD2; v_call: TRBV15; clone_size: -; j_call: TRBJ2-5; cdr3_nt: TGTGCCACCAGCAGAGTCGGGACTAAAATACAAGAGACCCAGTACTTC; cdr3_aa: CATSRVGTKIQETQYF
d_call: -; v_call: TRBV20-1; clone_size: -; j_call: TRBJ2-1; cdr3_nt: TGCAGTGGCGGAAGCGGCACCTACAATGAGCAGTTCTTC; cdr3_aa: CSGGSGTYNEQFF
d_call: TRBD2; v_call: TRBV7-2; clone_size: -; j_call: TRBJ2-7; cdr3_nt: TGTGCCAGCAGCTTCTGGCGGGAGCCCCACTCCTACGAGCAGTACTTC; cdr3_aa: CASSFWREPHSYEQYF
d_call: -; v_call: TRBV29-1; clone_size: -; j_call: TRBJ2-1; cdr3_nt: TGCAGCGTTCGGTGTGATGAGCAGTTCTTC; cdr3_aa: CSVRCDEQFF
d_call: -; v_call: TRBV6-1; clone_size: many; j_call: TRBJ2-7; cdr3_nt: TGTGCCAGCAGTGAAACCGGGGTGTTGCAGTACTTC; cdr3_aa: CASSETGVLQYF
d_call: TRBD2; v_call: TRBV20-1; clone_size: few; j_call: TRBJ2-7; cdr3_nt: TGCAGTGCTACCGGGACTAGCGGACGGGGAGAGCAGTACTTC; cdr3_aa: CSATGTSGRGEQYF
d_call: -; v_call: TRBV12-3/TRBV12-4; clone_size: few; j_call: TRBJ2-4; cdr3_nt: TGTGCCAGCAGTGTCACCAAGGTTCAGTACTTC; cdr3_aa: CASSVTKVQYF
d_call: -; v_call: TRBV2; clone_size: -; j_call: TRBJ2-5; cdr3_nt: TGTGCCAGCACCGCCCAGTTACAAGAGACCCAGTACTTC; cdr3_aa: CASTAQLQETQYF
d_call: -; v_call: TRBV19; clone_size: few; j_call: TRBJ2-7; cdr3_nt: TGTGCCAGTAGTATCGGACACCCCTACGAGCAGTACTTC; cdr3_aa: CASSIGHPYEQYF
d_call: TRBD2; v_call: TRBV29-1; clone_size: few; j_call: TRBJ2-2; cdr3_nt: TGCAGCGGGGGTGTTGCGGGGGACACCGGGGAGCTGTTTTTT; cdr3_aa: CSGGVAGDTGELFF
d_call: TRBD2; v_call: TRBV20-1; clone_size: few; j_call: TRBJ2-1; cdr3_nt: TGCAGTGCTAAGCGGGAGGGGGGTGAGCAGTTCTTC; cdr3_aa: CSAKREGGEQFF
d_call: TRBD1; v_call: TRBV20-1; clone_size: -; j_call: TRBJ2-2; cdr3_nt: TGCAGTGCTATCGGGACAGCGAACACCGGGGAGCTGTTTTTT; cdr3_aa: CSAIGTANTGELFF
d_call: -; v_call: TRBV20-1; clone_size: -; j_call: TRBJ2-3; cdr3_nt: TGCAGTGCTGGCGGGAACCTCACAGATACGCAGTATTTT; cdr3_aa: CSAGGNLTDTQYF
d_call: -; v_call: TRBV9; clone_size: -; j_call: TRBJ2-7; cdr3_nt: TGTGCCAGCAGCGTAGGGCTAGAGATCGGCGAGCAGTACTTC; cdr3_aa: CASSVGLEIGEQYF
d_call: -; v_call: TRBV20-1; clone_size: few; j_call: TRBJ1-2; cdr3_nt: TGCAGTGCTAGAGAGACGCGTCTCCATGGCTACACCTTC; cdr3_aa: CSARETRLHGYTF
d_call: -; v_call: TRBV20-1; clone_size: few; j_call: TRBJ1-5; cdr3_nt: TGCAGTGCCCTTTCAGGGATTTATCAGCCCCAGCATTTT; cdr3_aa: CSALSGIYQPQHF
d_call: TRBD1; v_call: TRBV7-6; clone_size: -; j_call: TRBJ1-2; cdr3_nt: TGTGCCAGCAGCTTAGCGCCACCAGACAGGGGCGCGTTAGGCTACACCTTC; cdr3_aa: CASSLAPPDRGALGYTF
d_call: -; v_call: TRBV7-2; clone_size: -; j_call: TRBJ2-7; cdr3_nt: TGTGCCAGCAGCCTAGCCGGGACCGAACGTTCCTACGAGCAGTACTTC; cdr3_aa: CASSLAGTERSYEQYF
d_call: -; v_call: TRBV10-3; clone_size: -; j_call: TRBJ2-5; cdr3_nt: TGTGCCATCAGTGAAGGTCGACAATATTCTGAGGCCCAGTACTTC; cdr3_aa: CAISEGRQYSEAQYF
d_call: TRBD2; v_call: TRBV20-1; clone_size: -; j_call: TRBJ2-3; cdr3_nt: TGCAGTGCTAGCACTAGCGCAAACACAGATACGCAGTATTTT; cdr3_aa: CSASTSANTDTQYF
d_call: TRBD2; v_call: TRBV12-3/TRBV12-4; clone_size: -; j_call: TRBJ2-7; cdr3_nt: TGTGTCAGCAGTTTTGAGCGGGGGCGAAGCTCCTACGAGCAGTACTTC; cdr3_aa: CVSSFERGRSSYEQYF
d_call: TRBD2; v_call: TRBV29-1; clone_size: many; j_call: TRBJ2-1; cdr3_nt: TGCAGCGTTGAAGGCGGGAGCTCCTACAATGAGCAGTTCTTC; cdr3_aa: CSVEGGSSYNEQFF
d_call: -; v_call: TRBV20-1; clone_size: few; j_call: TRBJ2-1; cdr3_nt: TGCAGTGCTAGAGAAAGGTCCTACAATGAGCAGTTCTTC; cdr3_aa: CSARERSYNEQFF
d_call: -; v_call: TRBV5-1; clone_size: many; j_call: TRBJ2-7; cdr3_nt: TGCGCCAGCAGCTTGTCGGGGGATTACGAGCAGTACTTC; cdr3_aa: CASSLSGDYEQYF
d_call: -; v_call: TRBV29-1; clone_size: -; j_call: TRBJ2-3; cdr3_nt: TGCAGCGTCCAAGGGGCAGCAACAGATACGCAGTATTTT; cdr3_aa: CSVQGAATDTQYF
d_call: -; v_call: TRBV20-1; clone_size: few; j_call: TRBJ2-6; cdr3_nt: TGCAGTGCCATGTTTTCCGGGGCCAACGTCCTGACTTTC; cdr3_aa: CSAMFSGANVLTF
d_call: -; v_call: TRBV20-1; clone_size: few; j_call: TRBJ1-5; cdr3_nt: TGCAGTGCTAGTCCCCGGCAGAACAATCAGCCCCAGCATTTT; cdr3_aa: CSASPRQNNQPQHF
d_call: -; v_call: TRBV30; clone_size: -; j_call: TRBJ2-5; cdr3_nt: TGTGCCTGGAGTTCAGGGTTCCAAGAGACCCAGTACTTC; cdr3_aa: CAWSSGFQETQYF
d_call: -; v_call: TRBV9; clone_size: few; j_call: TRBJ2-5; cdr3_nt: TGTGCCAGCAGCGTAGCGTCAGGGTCGGAGACCCAGTACTTC; cdr3_aa: CASSVASGSETQYF
d_call: TRBD1; v_call: TRBV27; clone_size: few; j_call: TRBJ1-1; cdr3_nt: TGTGCCAGCAGAGACAGGGGTTCGAACACTGAAGCTTTCTTT; cdr3_aa: CASRDRGSNTEAFF
d_call: TRBD2; v_call: TRBV4-3; clone_size: -; j_call: TRBJ2-4; cdr3_nt: TGCGCCAGCAGCCAACTCCTAGCGGGAGAGGGGGCCAAAAACATTCAGTACTTC; cdr3_aa: CASSQLLAGEGAKNIQYF
d_call: -; v_call: TRBV6-5; clone_size: -; j_call: TRBJ2-1; cdr3_nt: TGTGCCAGCAGTTCCGGTGGAGGGGGGAATGAGCAGTTCTTC; cdr3_aa: CASSSGGGGNEQFF
d_call: -; v_call: TRBV7-9; clone_size: -; j_call: TRBJ1-1; cdr3_nt: TGTGCCAGCAGCTTAGCGTTGTCTTATACTGAAGCTTTCTTT; cdr3_aa: CASSLALSYTEAFF
d_call: -; v_call: TRBV29-1; clone_size: -; j_call: TRBJ1-1; cdr3_nt: TGCAGCGTTGAAACAACTGGGGGCACTGAAGCTTTCTTT; cdr3_aa: CSVETTGGTEAFF
d_call: -; v_call: TRBV9; clone_size: -; j_call: TRBJ1-1; cdr3_nt: TGTGCCAGCAGCGTAGAGGGGACAGAAGCTTTCTTT; cdr3_aa: CASSVEGTEAFF
d_call: -; v_call: TRBV2; clone_size: many; j_call: TRBJ2-5; cdr3_nt: TGTGCCAGCAGTGCCCCCGAAGGGACCCAGTACTTC; cdr3_aa: CASSAPEGTQYF
d_call: TRBD2; v_call: TRBV7-6; clone_size: -; j_call: TRBJ2-1; cdr3_nt: TGTGCCAGCAGCTTACCCCAGACTAGCGGGGCCTACAATGAGCAGTTCTTC; cdr3_aa: CASSLPQTSGAYNEQFF
d_call: -; v_call: TRBV7-9; clone_size: few; j_call: TRBJ2-1; cdr3_nt: TGTGCCAGCAGCTTAGACGGGAACGACCTGTGGTTCTTC; cdr3_aa: CASSLDGNDLWFF
d_call: TRBD2; v_call: TRBV12-3/TRBV12-4; clone_size: many; j_call: TRBJ2-5; cdr3_nt: TGTGCCAGCAGTCCTGGACTAGCGGGGCTCCAAGAGACCCAGTACTTC; cdr3_aa: CASSPGLAGLQETQYF
d_call: TRBD2; v_call: TRBV20-1; clone_size: few; j_call: TRBJ2-1; cdr3_nt: TGCAGTGCTAGAGATAGCACTAGCGGGATTTATGAGCAGTTCTTC; cdr3_aa: CSARDSTSGIYEQFF
d_call: TRBD2; v_call: TRBV10-3; clone_size: -; j_call: TRBJ2-1; cdr3_nt: TGTGCCATTCTAATAGCGGGAGGCGGGAACAATGAGCAGTTCTTC; cdr3_aa: CAILIAGGGNNEQFF
d_call: -; v_call: TRBV29-1; clone_size: few; j_call: TRBJ2-3; cdr3_nt: TGCAGCGTTGAATTTCCAGGCACAGATACGCAGTATTTT; cdr3_aa: CSVEFPGTDTQYF
d_call: TRBD2; v_call: TRBV6-2/TRBV6-3; clone_size: -; j_call: TRBJ2-1; cdr3_nt: TGTGCCAGCAGTTACCTAGCGGGAGCCCACAATGAGCAGTTCTTC; cdr3_aa: CASSYLAGAHNEQFF
d_call: TRBD2; v_call: TRBV12-3/TRBV12-4; clone_size: -; j_call: TRBJ2-1; cdr3_nt: TGTGCCAGCAGTTTTATAGCGGGACGTATTGATGAGCAGTTCTTC; cdr3_aa: CASSFIAGRIDEQFF
d_call: -; v_call: TRBV28; clone_size: -; j_call: TRBJ2-7; cdr3_nt: TGTGCCAGCAGTTCCGCGGGGTCAGAGAGCTCCTACGAGCAGTACTTC; cdr3_aa: CASSSAGSESSYEQYF
d_call: -; v_call: TRBV28; clone_size: many; j_call: TRBJ1-1; cdr3_nt: TGTGCCAGCAGTTTAGACGGGGGTATGAACACTGAAGCTTTCTTT; cdr3_aa: CASSLDGGMNTEAFF
d_call: -; v_call: TRBV7-2; clone_size: -; j_call: TRBJ2-1; cdr3_nt: TGTGCCAGCAGCAACTACCACAGGGAGAATGAGCAGTTCTTC; cdr3_aa: CASSNYHRENEQFF
d_call: -; v_call: TRBV28; clone_size: many; j_call: TRBJ2-7; cdr3_nt: TGTGCCAGCAGTTTTAGGGGGCGGGACCACTACGAGCAGTACTTC; cdr3_aa: CASSFRGRDHYEQYF
d_call: -; v_call: TRBV20-1; clone_size: -; j_call: TRBJ2-5; cdr3_nt: TGCAGTACTAAAGAGACAGGATCACAAGAGACCCAGTACTTC; cdr3_aa: CSTKETGSQETQYF
d_call: -; v_call: TRBV5-8; clone_size: -; j_call: TRBJ2-6; cdr3_nt: TGTGCCAGCAGCTTGGCTACAGGGAGGGCCAACGTCCTGACTTTC; cdr3_aa: CASSLATGRANVLTF
d_call: -; v_call: TRBV2; clone_size: -; j_call: TRBJ2-6; cdr3_nt: TGTGCCAGCAGGGCAGGGACCTCTTCCTCTGGGGCCAACGTCCTGACTTTC; cdr3_aa: CASRAGTSSSGANVLTF
d_call: TRBD1; v_call: TRBV28; clone_size: many; j_call: TRBJ2-1; cdr3_nt: TGTGCCAGCACGACAGGGGAGAATGAGCAGTTCTTC; cdr3_aa: CASTTGENEQFF
d_call: TRBD1; v_call: TRBV14; clone_size: -; j_call: TRBJ2-5; cdr3_nt: TGTGCCACCAGAACCGGGACAGGGGAAGAGACCCAGTACTTC; cdr3_aa: CATRTGTGEETQYF